Each of the 18 T cell receptor beta chains below was sequenced from the same sample in a study of T cells in localized non-small cell lung cancer. The method was immunoSEQ multiplex PCR; TCRdb's version includes in-frame clones alone and lacks a portion of them. The sample comprises roughly 20,000 clones, less than 90% of which are singletons, and about 14% rests with the top ten. The starting material was peripheral blood, obtained before any cancer treatment. The receptors come from a male donor aged 60 or older with stage I lung adenocarcinoma.

This sequence joins TRBV5-8 and TRBJ2-3; D remains unclear. CDR1 and CDR2 (germline): SGHTS, YDEGEE. V was cut by 0 bases and J by 6 bases, with 14 bases left in between. This CDR3 has 15 residues. CDR3 coding DNA: TGTGCCAGCAGCTTGGAATTGGGTAGCAGGGATACGCAGTATTTT. It codes for CASSLELGSRDTQYF. The full variable domain, with the rest looked up from reference TRBV5-8 and TRBJ2-3, is EAGVTQSPTHLIKTRGQQATLRCSPISGHTSVYWYQQALGLGLQFLLWYDEGEERNRGNFPPRFSGRQFPNYSSELNVNALELEDSALYLCASSLELGSRDTQYFGPGTRLTVL.

The rearrangement links TRBV6-5 to TRBJ2-7, with TRBD2 matching over 9 bases. V lost 6 bases, J lost 1 base, and 1 base stayed unmatched. This CDR3 is built from 13 residues. Germline V gene data show CDR1 as MNHEY and CDR2 as SVGAGI. This CDR3 is CASRTSGSYEQYF. CDR3 coding DNA: TGTGCCAGCAGGACTAGCGGTTCCTACGAGCAGTACTTC.

This clone was observed a single time. V is TRBV27 and J is TRBJ1-1, with 10 bases identical to TRBD1. This CDR3 has 17 residues. The V and J ends lost 6 bases and 6 bases, in that order; junction bases with no gene match: 16. Germline CDR1 MNHEY, CDR2 SMNVEV (reference sequence). Written as DNA, the CDR3 is TGTGCCAGCAGCAGTTTGGGGAGGGACAGGGGTTCGGCTGAAGCTTTCTTT. The encoded protein is CASSSLGRDRGSAEAFF.

The chain links TRBV7-2 to TRBJ2-1; 9 nucleotides line up with TRBD2. Germline-derived CDR1 and CDR2 are SGHTA and FQGNSA. The CDR3 contains 14 residues. Trimming cost V 1 base and J 5 bases; bases outside gene matches: 0. CDR3 coding DNA: TGTGCCAGCAGCTTAGTAGCGGGGGACAATGAGCAGTTCTTC. Amino acid sequence: CASSLVAGDNEQFF.

The rearrangement uses TRBV5-1 and TRBJ2-7; maybe TRBD2 (6 bases). Trimming removed 0 bases at V and 5 bases at J, with 15 bases between. Germline loops: CDR1 SGHRS, CDR2 YFSETQ. The length of the CDR3 is 15 residues. The CDR3, as DNA: TGCGCCAGCAGCTTGGCCGGAGGGGCCGGCGACGAGCAGTACTTC. This codes for CASSLAGGAGDEQYF.

The chain has TRBV18 and TRBJ2-3, with 14 bases aligning to TRBD2. Trimming removed 5 bases from V and 1 base from J; junction bases left unmatched: 2. The length of the CDR3 is 16 residues. In germline, CDR1 is KGHSH, CDR2 LQKENI. In DNA form, the CDR3 reads TGTGCCAGCTCATCGGGACTAGCGGGGGGCACAGATACGCAGTATTTT. Translated: CASSSGLAGGTDTQYF. Full variable domain (rest looked up from reference TRBV18 and TRBJ2-3): NAGVMQNPRHLVRRRGQEARLRCSPMKGHSHVYWYRQLPEEGLKFMVYLQKENIIDESGMPKERFSAEFPKEGPSILRIQQVVRGDSAAYFCASSSGLAGGTDTQYFGPGTRLTVL.

Regarding this clone: A much larger clone is a single base away; this may be a read error. The genes are TRBV30 and TRBJ2-5; 11 bases match TRBD2. The J call could be wrong; TRBJ2-7 is a better fit for the DNA end. CDR1 GTSNPN and CDR2 SVGIG come from the germline V gene (reference sequence). The CDR3 has 14 amino acids. CDR3 in DNA: TGTGCCTCATCTGAACTAGCGGGAGCACACGAGCAGTACTTC. Its translation is CASSELAGAHEQYF.

A few counts support this clone. The chain combines TRBV29-1 with TRBJ2-6; possibly TRBD2 for D (6 bases). V lost 4 bases and J lost 1, with 14 bases in between. The CDR3 is 16 residues long. Germline lookup yields CDR1 SQVTM and CDR2 ANQGSEA. CDR3 protein: CSVAGVGGSGANVLTF. The CDR3 region has the DNA TGCAGCGTTGCGGGGGTCGGGGGATCTGGGGCCAACGTCCTGACTTTC.

This clone appeared a few times. The rearrangement links TRBV30 to TRBJ2-7, with 7 bases that match TRBD2. V was clipped by 0 bases and J by 0 bases; unmatched bases: 2. CDR3 length equals 14 residues. CDR1 is GTSNPN and CDR2 is SVGIG in the germline V gene (reference sequence). The CDR3 spells CAWSVASGSYEQYF. The CDR3 nucleotides read TGTGCCTGGAGTGTTGCTAGCGGCTCCTACGAGCAGTACTTC.

The CDR3 sequence is CAWSVGSVRDTQYF. For the CDR3, the DNA is TGTGCCTGGAGTGTAGGCTCAGTTCGAGATACGCAGTATTTT. This chain joins TRBV30 and TRBJ2-3, with no clear D. Germline lookup yields CDR1 GTSNPN and CDR2 SVGIG (reference sequence). The CDR3 sequence is 14 residues long. Trimming removed 0 bases at V and 5 bases at J, with 12 bases between.

The rearrangement uses TRBV7-6 and TRBJ2-5; 8 bases fit TRBD2. This CDR3 has 15 amino acids. The V and J ends lost 5 bases and 7 bases, in that order; junction bases with no gene match: 12. Per the germline V gene, CDR1 is SGHVS and CDR2 is FNYEAQ. CDR3 bases: TGTGCCAGCAGCCTGACCGGGACTAGGGAAGGGACCCAGTACTTC. This gives the protein CASSLTGTREGTQYF. The full variable domain, rest sourced from reference TRBV7-6 and TRBJ2-5, is GAGVSQSPRYKVTKRGQDVALRCDPISGHVSLYWYRQALGQGPEFLTYFNYEAQQDKSGLPNDRFSAERPEGSISTLTIQRTEQRDSAMYRCASSLTGTREGTQYFGPGTRLLVL.

The V and J genes are TRBV19 and TRBJ2-7, with D tentatively TRBD2 (5 bases). The CDR3 spans 16 residues. Trimming took 1 base from V and 0 from J, leaving 13 bases between them. Per the germline V gene, CDR1 is LNHDA and CDR2 is SQIVND (reference sequence). CDR3: CASSIGAGKSSYEQYF. As DNA, the CDR3 is TGTGCCAGTAGTATAGGAGCCGGGAAGAGCTCCTACGAGCAGTACTTC.

The chain has TRBV4-3 and TRBJ1-5; possibly TRBD1 for D (5 bases). V was trimmed by 0 bases and J by 7 bases, leaving 10 bases between them. Germline V CDR1 and CDR2: LGHNA, YSLEER. CDR3 size: 14 residues. The CDR3: CASSQDRGTQPQHF. The CDR3 DNA reads TGCGCCAGCAGCCAAGATCGGGGCACCCAGCCCCAGCATTTT.

CDR3 DNA: TGTGCCAGCAGCCCTCCGGGACAGGGGAACACCGGGGAGCTGTTTTTT. Encoded protein: CASSPPGQGNTGELFF. The chain carries TRBV6-6 and TRBJ2-2, with TRBD1 identical over 9 bases. Germline lookup yields CDR1 MNHNY and CDR2 SVGAGI (reference sequence). CDR3 length: 16 amino acids. V trimming: 6 bases; J trimming: 1 base; junction bases outside the gene matches: 6.

This clone was seen only once. The V and J genes are TRBV29-1 and TRBJ2-1, with D tentatively TRBD2 (6 bases). V was pared by 3 bases and J by 8 bases, with 17 bases between. In germline, CDR1 is SQVTM, CDR2 ANQGSEA. This CDR3 has 14 amino acids. This chain's CDR3 is CSVDPHGGRDEQFF. CDR3 DNA sequence: TGCAGCGTTGACCCCCACGGAGGGAGAGATGAGCAGTTCTTC.

The CDR3, as DNA: TGTGCCTGGAGTAGGGCCGGGCTAGCGGGAGGCCCGAGCTCCTACAATGAGCAGTTCTTC. It codes for CAWSRAGLAGGPSSYNEQFF. V and J are TRBV30 and TRBJ2-1; 11 bases align to TRBD2. The ends lost 2 bases at V and 0 bases at J; junction bases unmatched: 15. Germline loops: CDR1 GTSNPN, CDR2 SVGIG (reference sequence). The CDR3 is 20 amino acids.

The chain's CDR3 is CASSTRDLISGQYF. CDR3 sequence (DNA): TGTGCCAGCAGCACCCGGGACTTAATATCTGGGCAGTACTTC. The rearrangement links TRBV5-6 to TRBJ2-7; D possibly corresponds to TRBD2 (6 bases). Germline V gene sequence: CDR1 SGHDT, CDR2 YYEEEE. Trimming took 4 bases from V and 9 from J, leaving 20 bases between them. This CDR3 has 14 amino acids.

The genes are TRBV9 and TRBJ1-2, with D perhaps matching TRBD1 (5 bases). The CDR3 has 15 residues. Germline-derived CDR1 and CDR2 are SGDLS and YYNGEE. V lost 0 bases and J lost 3, with 12 bases in between. The CDR3 reads CASSVDKGIYYGYTF. CDR3 nucleotide sequence: TGTGCCAGCAGCGTAGATAAGGGGATATACTATGGCTACACCTTC.